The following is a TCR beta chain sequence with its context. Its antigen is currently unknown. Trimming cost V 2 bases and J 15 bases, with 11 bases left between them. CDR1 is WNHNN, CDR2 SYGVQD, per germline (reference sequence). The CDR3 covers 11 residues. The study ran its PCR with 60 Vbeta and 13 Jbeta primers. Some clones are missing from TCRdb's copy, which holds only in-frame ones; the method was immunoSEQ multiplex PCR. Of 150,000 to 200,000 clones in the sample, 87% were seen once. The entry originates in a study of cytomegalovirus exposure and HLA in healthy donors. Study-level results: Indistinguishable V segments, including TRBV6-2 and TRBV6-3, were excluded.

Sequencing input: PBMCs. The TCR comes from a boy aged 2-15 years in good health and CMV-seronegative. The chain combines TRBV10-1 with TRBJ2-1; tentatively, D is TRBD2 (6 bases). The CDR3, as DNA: TGCGCCAGCAGTGAGCAGGGACTTCCGTTCTTC. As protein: CASSEQGLPFF.